This T cell receptor beta chain came from a study of response to subunit inactivated influenza vaccine. TCRdb itself ran the RT-PCR reads through MiXCR, one entry per CDR3 protein. The table includes approximately 500,000 distinct CDR3 sequences, approximately 13% detected once. This clonotype has only a few counts. Its antigen is unknown. Per the germline V gene, CDR1 is SGHTA and CDR2 is FQGNSA. CDR3 length: 13 residues. The ends lost 5 bases at V and 6 bases at J; junction bases unmatched: 5. Whole-study findings and limits: There was a suggestion from the authors that each seasonal influenza vaccination recruits few new T cells.

This clonotype was sampled from a man aged 45-60 years who received an inactivated influenza vaccine. The chain combines TRBV7-2 with TRBJ2-3; 7 bases map to TRBD2. Here the sequenced sample was PBMCs from blood, taken roughly 6 weeks after vaccination. The CDR3 region is CASSGRVTDTQYF. The DNA for the CDR3 is TGTGCCAGCAGCGGGAGGGTGACGGATACGCAGTATTTT.